The 17 T cell receptor beta chains listed next were all sequenced from one sample in a study of vaccination effects on CD4 cells after COVID-19. The data were produced by immunoSEQ multiplex PCR, yet TCRdb's version contains in-frame clones alone and is incomplete. The sample includes about 19,000 clones, approximately 70% seen only once; the top ten take around 16%. With the ViraFEST assay, the study expanded antigen-specific CD4+ T cells using viral peptide pools, then sequenced them. It was after 10 days of culture that CD4+ T cells were isolated. These receptors' targets are unknown. The source was CD4+ T cells from PBMCs cultured with HCoV-229E spike peptides, collected before COVID-19 vaccination. The receptor set was obtained from a human donor who received a COVID-19 vaccine.

The rearrangement uses TRBV5-1 and TRBJ2-1; 8 positions agree with TRBD2. J gave up 9 bases and V 1 base, and 9 bases lay outside the gene matches. The CDR3 runs to 15 residues. In germline, CDR1 is SGHRS, CDR2 YFSETQ. Here the CDR3 reads CASSLRSGSGGEQFF. In DNA, the CDR3 is TGCGCCAGCAGCTTGCGCAGCGGGAGTGGCGGTGAGCAGTTCTTC. Together with reference TRBV5-1 and TRBJ2-1, the CDR3 gives the full variable domain: KAGVTQTPRYLIKTRGQQVTLSCSPISGHRSVSWYQQTPGQGLQFLFEYFSETQRNKGNFPGRFSGRQFSNSRSEMNVSTLELGDSALYLCASSLRSGSGGEQFFGPGTRLTVL.

The rearrangement links TRBV28 to TRBJ1-2; D is ambiguous. Germline V CDR1 and CDR2: MDHEN, SYDVKM. The CDR3 consists of 11 residues. V lost 5 bases to trimming and J lost 8 bases, with 9 bases between them. The CDR3 DNA is TGTGCCAGCAGTGGGGTCCGCGGCTACACCTTC. Translating gives CASSGVRGYTF.

This sequence joins TRBV19 and TRBJ1-2; the D is unclear. The CDR3 extends over 15 amino acids. V lost 5 bases, J lost 3 bases, and 16 bases lay in between. CDR1 LNHDA and CDR2 SQIVND come from the germline V gene (reference sequence). This chain's CDR3 is CASSGGGGLYYGYTF. CDR3 nucleotides: TGTGCCAGTAGTGGTGGAGGCGGACTCTACTATGGCTACACCTTC.

This chain links TRBV6-1 with TRBJ2-3; 11 bases agree with TRBD2. V lost 4 bases, J lost 6 bases, and 15 bases stayed unmatched. Germline V gene lookup returns CDR1 MNHNS and CDR2 SASEGT. CDR3 size: 18 residues. The CDR3 DNA reads as TGTGCCAGCAGTGTAACCGGGACTAGCGGCAGAAGACCGGATACGCAGTATTTT. Amino acid sequence: CASSVTGTSGRRPDTQYF.

Only a few counts were recorded for this clone. This chain uses TRBV6-5 with TRBJ2-5; TRBD1 aligns across 10 bases. Germline V gives CDR1 MNHEY, CDR2 SVGAGI. J lost 4 bases, V lost 5 bases, and 4 bases had no gene match. The CDR3 consists of 14 residues. Here the CDR3 DNA reads TGTGCCAGCAGTAGACAGGGGGCGCGAGAGACCCAGTACTTC. This codes for CASSRQGARETQYF.

The J gene is TRBJ1-5, the V gene TRBV27; D gene unclear. Germline V lookup: CDR1 MNHEY, CDR2 SMNVEV (reference sequence). The CDR3 is made up of 15 amino acids. V was pared by 3 bases and J by 0 bases, with 9 bases between. The CDR3 region is CASSFAVDSNQPQHF. Here the CDR3 DNA reads TGTGCCAGCAGTTTCGCCGTAGATAGCAATCAGCCCCAGCATTTT.

This chain connects TRBV7-9 to TRBJ2-3, with 14 bases matching TRBD2. J lost 7 bases, V lost 2 bases, and 8 bases had no gene match. The CDR3 contains 17 residues. CDR1 and CDR2 from the germline V gene are SEHNR and FQNEAQ (reference sequence). The CDR3 region is CASSLFVTSGGENTQYF. The CDR3 nucleotides read TGTGCCAGCAGCTTATTCGTGACTAGCGGGGGGGAAAATACGCAGTATTTT.

V and J are TRBV10-3 and TRBJ2-1, with D tentatively TRBD2 (6 bases). The CDR3 runs 15 residues. The germline gives CDR1 ENHRY, CDR2 SYGVKD. Trimming took 6 bases from V and 0 from J, leaving 12 bases between them. The DNA for the CDR3 is TGTGCCATCAGGGCCGCGGGGACCTCCTACAATGAGCAGTTCTTC. Its translation is CAIRAAGTSYNEQFF.

This chain connects TRBV6-2 or TRBV6-3 to TRBJ2-1, with D maybe TRBD2 (7 bases). The CDR3 loop spans 15 amino acids. Germline V gives CDR1 MNHEY, CDR2 SVGEGT. V dropped 4 bases and J dropped 9 bases, with 19 bases sitting between them. For the CDR3, the DNA is TGTGCCAGCAGTTCCGGACTAGGGGGGAACGCTGAGCAGTTCTTC. Translation gives CASSSGLGGNAEQFF.

This chain uses TRBV7-2 with TRBJ2-2, with D possibly matching TRBD2 (6 bases). CDR3 size: 14 residues. Germline V gene sequence: CDR1 SGHTA, CDR2 FQGNSA. Trimming shortened V by 5 bases and J by 1 base, and 8 bases separated the two germline ends. In nucleotides, the CDR3 is TGTGCCAGCAGCCGTAGCGGGAACACCGGGGAGCTGTTTTTT. It yields the protein CASSRSGNTGELFF.

CDR3 DNA: TGTGCCATCAGTCCCAGGGCAGGGGAAGAGACCCAGTACTTC. It translates to CAISPRAGEETQYF. The chain carries TRBV10-3 and TRBJ2-5; possibly TRBD1 for D (6 bases). From germline, CDR1 is ENHRY and CDR2 SYGVKD. V shed 5 bases and J shed 3 bases, with 13 bases lying between them. The CDR3 contains 14 residues.

V is TRBV4-1 and J is TRBJ2-1; 8 bases are a match to TRBD2. The CDR3 has 17 amino acids. J was trimmed by 7 bases and V by 0 bases; bases with no gene match: 11. The germline gives CDR1 MGHRA, CDR2 YSYEKL. The CDR3 spells CASSQDGPGGASNEQFF. CDR3 coding DNA: TGCGCCAGCAGCCAAGATGGTCCGGGGGGGGCCTCGAATGAGCAGTTCTTC.

The chain couples TRBV10-3 to TRBJ2-7; no firm D call. This CDR3 is 12 amino acids long. Trimming removed 3 bases from V and 3 bases from J, with 6 bases in between. Per the germline V gene, CDR1 is ENHRY and CDR2 is SYGVKD. The CDR3 is CAISDRSYEQYF. The CDR3, as DNA: TGTGCCATCAGTGATCGAAGCTACGAGCAGTACTTC.

CDR3 sequence: CASSLAWRAHYYGYTF. The CDR3 DNA follows: TGTGCCAGCAGCTTAGCCTGGCGGGCACATTACTATGGCTACACCTTC. The V and J genes are TRBV11-2 and TRBJ1-2; D unclear. The germline CDR1 and CDR2 sequences are SGHAT and FQNNGV. V gave up 1 base and J gave up 3 bases, with 15 bases separating them. This CDR3 contains 16 residues.

The rearrangement joins TRBV6-5 to TRBJ1-3; perhaps TRBD1 as D (5 bases). V was cut by 6 bases and J by 4 bases, with 10 bases left in between. The CDR3 totals 13 residues. Looked up from germline, CDR1 is MNHEY and CDR2 is SVGAGI. As DNA, the CDR3 is TGTGCCAGCAGACGGGACCGCGGAAACACCATATATTTT. It translates to CASRRDRGNTIYF.

The genes are TRBV6-5 and TRBJ2-7, with a possible D match to TRBD2 (6 bases). Germline loops: CDR1 MNHEY, CDR2 SVGAGI. The CDR3 loop spans 15 amino acids. The V end was cut by 0 bases, the J end by 3 bases, with 12 bases between. The CDR3 loop reads CASSYSGGMGYEQYF. DNA of the CDR3: TGTGCCAGCAGTTACTCTGGAGGGATGGGCTACGAGCAGTACTTC.

This clone was found a few times. The chain has TRBV27 and TRBJ1-4; D remains unclear. This CDR3 region has 14 residues. Germline CDR1 is MNHEY and CDR2 is SMNVEV (reference sequence). Trimming removed 5 bases at V and 7 bases at J, with 14 bases between. The DNA for the CDR3 is TGTGCCAGCAGTCCGGGCGGTACGGGTGAAAAACTGTTTTTT. Residues: CASSPGGTGEKLFF.